These 10 T cell receptor beta chains originate from one sample sequenced in a study of vaccination effects on CD4 cells after COVID-19. Antigens for these TCRs are unknown. Measured with immunoSEQ multiplex PCR; TCRdb has only the in-frame clones, and not every one. The sample has 70,000 to 75,000 clones, around 76% seen once; the top ten hold about 4%. ViraFEST expansion of antigen-specific CD4+ T cells with viral peptide pools preceded sequencing. Culture proceeded for approximately 9 days, and CD4+ T cells were then isolated. Vaccine recipients had no previous SARS-CoV-2 infection; their nucleocapsid antibodies were negative. The sample was CD4+ T cells from PBMCs cultured with HCoV-OC43 spike peptides, taken before COVID-19 vaccination. The subset denotes: HCoV-OC43 spike overlapping peptide pool stimulation. Every receptor here comes from a human donor who received a COVID-19 vaccine.

A single count supports this clone. The chain is built from TRBV7-8 and TRBJ1-4; 8 positions agree with TRBD1. Germline V CDR1 and CDR2: SGHVS, FQNEAQ. V shed 6 bases, J shed 5 bases, and the junction held 8 bases outside the gene matches. The CDR3 has 15 amino acids. CDR3 sequence (DNA): TGTGCCAGCAGTTTCCAGACAGGGGCAAATGAAAAACTGTTTTTT. It is translated as CASSFQTGANEKLFF.

The genes are TRBV2 and TRBJ2-6; tentatively, D is TRBD1 (6 bases). Germline CDR1 reads SNHLY; CDR2 reads FYNNEI. V was clipped by 5 bases and J by 4 bases, with 12 bases between them. The CDR3 loop spans 15 amino acids. The CDR3 sequence: CASSLQGPGANVLTF. The CDR3 bases are TGTGCCAGCAGTCTACAGGGTCCGGGGGCCAACGTCCTGACTTTC.

This clone has only a few counts. This rearrangement joins TRBV7-9 to TRBJ2-7, with D hard to call. The CDR3 extends over 15 amino acids. V was pared by 0 bases and J by 3 bases, with 12 bases between. CDR1 is SEHNR, CDR2 FQNEAQ, per germline (reference sequence). The CDR3 reads CASSLAQDGRYEQYV. The CDR3 DNA reads TGTGCCAGCAGCTTAGCGCAAGACGGCCGCTACGAGCAGTACGTC.

This clone has more than one count but fewer than ten. The V gene is TRBV19, the J gene TRBJ1-1, with D uncertain. Looked up from germline, CDR1 is LNHDA and CDR2 is SQIVND (reference sequence). V dropped 8 bases and J dropped 1 base, with 11 bases sitting between them. The CDR3 loop spans 13 amino acids. The CDR3 region is CASVKPQNTEAFF. CDR3 DNA: TGTGCCAGTGTAAAGCCCCAGAACACTGAAGCTTTCTTT.

The chain combines TRBV7-2 with TRBJ2-7; 8 bases fit TRBD1. Unmatched junction bases numbered 4, after V lost 5 bases and J lost 4 bases. The V gene's germline CDR1 is SGHTA and CDR2 FQGNSA. The CDR3 covers 13 residues. The CDR3 coding sequence is TGTGCCAGCAGCAGACAGGGGAATTACGAGCAGTACGTC. Translation: CASSRQGNYEQYV.

This clone showed up just once. CDR3 residues: CASSVIPQETQYF. The CDR3 bases are TGTGCCAGCAGCGTCATCCCACAAGAGACCCAGTACTTC. The V call is TRBV9, the J call TRBJ2-5; no firm D call. Trimming removed 2 bases at V and 2 bases at J, with 7 bases between. The germline V gene encodes CDR1 SGDLS and CDR2 YYNGEE. This CDR3 has 13 amino acids.

This rearrangement joins TRBV12-3 or TRBV12-4 to TRBJ1-2; no clear D. Trimming shortened V by 3 bases and J by 8 bases, and 13 bases separated the two germline ends. The CDR3 has 13 residues. As DNA, the CDR3 is TGTGCCAGCAGTTTGGGGAGGGCTCTAGGCTACACCTTC. Its protein product is CASSLGRALGYTF.

This clone was counted a few times. This chain uses TRBV10-1 with TRBJ2-5, with D perhaps matching TRBD1 (6 bases). Between the trimmed V and J ends, which lost 6 bases and 3 bases, there was a span of 17 bases. Germline V CDR1 and CDR2: WNHNN, SYGVQD (reference sequence). The CDR3 sequence is 15 residues long. CDR3: CASSNRATDKETQYF. CDR3 sequence (DNA): TGCGCCAGCAGCAACAGGGCCACGGATAAAGAGACCCAGTACTTC.

In this sample, this clone turned up a few times. The gene calls are TRBV21-1 and TRBJ1-5. TRBV21-1 represents a pseudogene. The CDR3 has 16 amino acids. Here the CDR3 reads CASSKGGRLFNQPQHF. CDR3 coding DNA: TGTGCCAGCAGCAAAGGTGGGAGGCTGTTCAATCAGCCCCAGCATTTT.

This chain links TRBV6-5 with TRBJ1-3, with D unresolved. Trimming shortened V by 6 bases and J by 0 bases, and 6 bases separated the two germline ends. The CDR3 has 13 residues. Per the germline V gene, CDR1 is MNHEY and CDR2 is SVGAGI. This chain's CDR3 is CASRGFSGNTIYF. The CDR3 coding sequence is TGTGCCAGCAGGGGATTCTCTGGAAACACCATATATTTT.